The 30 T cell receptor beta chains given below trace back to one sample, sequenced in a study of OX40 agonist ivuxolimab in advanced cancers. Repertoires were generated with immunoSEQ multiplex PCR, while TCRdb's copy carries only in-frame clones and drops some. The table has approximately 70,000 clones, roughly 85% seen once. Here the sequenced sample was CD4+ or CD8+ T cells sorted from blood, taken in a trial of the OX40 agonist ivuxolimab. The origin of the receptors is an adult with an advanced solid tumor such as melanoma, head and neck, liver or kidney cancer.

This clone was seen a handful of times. The CDR3 reads CASRGYYEQYF. In DNA form, the CDR3 reads TGTGCCAGCAGGGGCTACTACGAGCAGTACTTC. The rearrangement joins TRBV2 to TRBJ2-7; D is unclear. V shed 6 bases and J shed 3 bases, with 6 bases lying between them. This CDR3 comprises 11 residues. In germline, CDR1 is SNHLY, CDR2 FYNNEI. Full variable domain (rest looked up from reference TRBV2 and TRBJ2-7): EPEVTQTPSHQVTQMGQEVILRCVPISNHLYFYWYRQILGQKVEFLVSFYNNEISEKSEIFDDQFSVERPDGSNFTLKIRSTKLEDSAMYFCASRGYYEQYFGPGTRLTVT.

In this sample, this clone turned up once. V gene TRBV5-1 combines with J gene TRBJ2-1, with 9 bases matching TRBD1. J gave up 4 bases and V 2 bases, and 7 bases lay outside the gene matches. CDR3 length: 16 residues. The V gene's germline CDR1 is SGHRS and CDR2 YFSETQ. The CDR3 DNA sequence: TGCGCCAGCAGCTTCTACGGGACAGGGCGGTACAATGAGCAGTTCTTC. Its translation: CASSFYGTGRYNEQFF.

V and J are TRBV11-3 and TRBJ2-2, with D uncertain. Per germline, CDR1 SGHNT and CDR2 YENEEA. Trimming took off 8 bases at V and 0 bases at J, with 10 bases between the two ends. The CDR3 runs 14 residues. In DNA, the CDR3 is TGTGCCAGCGGTAACAGCCCGAACACCGGGGAGCTGTTTTTT. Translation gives CASGNSPNTGELFF.

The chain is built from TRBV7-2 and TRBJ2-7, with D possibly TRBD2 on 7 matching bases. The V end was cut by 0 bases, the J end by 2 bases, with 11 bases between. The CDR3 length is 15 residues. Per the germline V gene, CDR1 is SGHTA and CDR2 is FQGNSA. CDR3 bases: TGTGCCAGCAGCTTAGCAGGGGGGGGCCCCTACGAGCAGTACTTC. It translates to CASSLAGGGPYEQYF.

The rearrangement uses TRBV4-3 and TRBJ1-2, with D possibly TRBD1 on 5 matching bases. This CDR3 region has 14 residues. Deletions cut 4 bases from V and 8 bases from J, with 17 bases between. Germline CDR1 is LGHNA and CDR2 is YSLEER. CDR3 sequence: CASSLTQGGGGYTF. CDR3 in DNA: TGCGCCAGCAGCCTCACCCAGGGCGGAGGAGGCTACACCTTC.

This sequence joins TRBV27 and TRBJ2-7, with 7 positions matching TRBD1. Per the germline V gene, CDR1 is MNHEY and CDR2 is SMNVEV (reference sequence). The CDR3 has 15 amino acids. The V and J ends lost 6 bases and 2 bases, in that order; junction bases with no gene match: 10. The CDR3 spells CASSTRTGAAYEQYF. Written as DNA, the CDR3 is TGTGCCAGCAGCACCCGCACAGGGGCGGCCTACGAGCAGTACTTC.

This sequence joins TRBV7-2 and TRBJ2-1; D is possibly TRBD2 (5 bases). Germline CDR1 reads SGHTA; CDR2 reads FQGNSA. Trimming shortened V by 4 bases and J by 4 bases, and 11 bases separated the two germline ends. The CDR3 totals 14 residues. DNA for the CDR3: TGTGCCAGCAGCTCACCGGGATTTTACAATGAGCAGTTCTTC. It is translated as CASSSPGFYNEQFF.

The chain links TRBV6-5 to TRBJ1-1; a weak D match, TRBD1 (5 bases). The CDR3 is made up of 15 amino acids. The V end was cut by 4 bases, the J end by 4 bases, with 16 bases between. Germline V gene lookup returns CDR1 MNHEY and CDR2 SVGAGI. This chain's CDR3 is CASSSGGAGGTEAFF. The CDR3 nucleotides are TGTGCCAGCAGTTCCGGAGGGGCCGGGGGCACTGAAGCTTTCTTT.

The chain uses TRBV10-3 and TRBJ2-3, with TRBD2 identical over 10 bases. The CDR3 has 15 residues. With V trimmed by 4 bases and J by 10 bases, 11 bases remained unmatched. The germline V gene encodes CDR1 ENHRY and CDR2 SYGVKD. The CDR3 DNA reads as TGTGCCATCAGTGGAGAGCGGGGGGGCCCCTCAGCGCAGTATTTT. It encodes CAISGERGGPSAQYF.

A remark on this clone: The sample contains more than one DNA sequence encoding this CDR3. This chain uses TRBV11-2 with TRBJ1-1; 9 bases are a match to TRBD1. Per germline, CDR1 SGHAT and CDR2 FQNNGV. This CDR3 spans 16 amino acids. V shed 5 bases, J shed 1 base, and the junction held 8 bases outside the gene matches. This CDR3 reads CASSPGQGRRNTEAFF. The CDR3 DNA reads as TGTGCCAGCAGCCCCGGACAGGGGCGCAGGAACACTGAAGCTTTCTTT.

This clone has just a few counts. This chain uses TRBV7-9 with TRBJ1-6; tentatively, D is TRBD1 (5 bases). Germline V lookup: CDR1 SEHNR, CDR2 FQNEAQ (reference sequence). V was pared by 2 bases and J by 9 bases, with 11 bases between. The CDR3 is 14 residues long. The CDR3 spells CASSLTQDGSPLHF. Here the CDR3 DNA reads TGTGCCAGCAGCTTAACACAGGACGGTTCACCCCTCCACTTT.

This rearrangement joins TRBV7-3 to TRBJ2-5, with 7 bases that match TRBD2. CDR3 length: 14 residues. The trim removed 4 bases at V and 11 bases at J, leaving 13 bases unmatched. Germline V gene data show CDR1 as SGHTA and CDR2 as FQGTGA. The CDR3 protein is CASSSSGLPGEQYF. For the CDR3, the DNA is TGTGCCAGCAGCTCCTCGGGACTACCTGGGGAGCAGTACTTC. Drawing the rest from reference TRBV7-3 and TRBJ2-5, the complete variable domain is GAGVSQTPSNKVTEKGKYVELRCDPISGHTALYWYRQSLGQGPEFLIYFQGTGAADDSGLPNDRFFAVRPEGSVSTLKIQRTERGDSAVYLCASSSSGLPGEQYFGPGTRLLVL.

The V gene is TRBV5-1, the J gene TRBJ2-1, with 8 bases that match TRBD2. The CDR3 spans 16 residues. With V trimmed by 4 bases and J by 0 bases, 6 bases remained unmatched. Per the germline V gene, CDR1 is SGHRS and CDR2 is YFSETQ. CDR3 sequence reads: CASSPGTSTSYNEQFF. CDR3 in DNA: TGCGCCAGCAGCCCCGGGACTAGTACCTCCTACAATGAGCAGTTCTTC.

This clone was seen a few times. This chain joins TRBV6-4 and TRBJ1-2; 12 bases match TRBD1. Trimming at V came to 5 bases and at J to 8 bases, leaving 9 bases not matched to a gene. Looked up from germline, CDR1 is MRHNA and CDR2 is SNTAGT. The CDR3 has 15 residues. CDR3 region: CASSSSGQGARGYTF. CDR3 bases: TGTGCCAGCAGTTCATCGGGACAGGGGGCGAGGGGCTACACCTTC.

The CDR3 nucleotides read TGTGCCAGCAGCGCGTCCGGGACTGCCTACAATGAGCAGTTCTTC. Protein: CASSASGTAYNEQFF. V usage is TRBV9 and J usage is TRBJ2-1; perhaps TRBD2 as D (6 bases). Trimming took 3 bases from V and 2 from J, leaving 12 bases between them. The CDR3 runs to 15 residues. Germline CDR1 is SGDLS and CDR2 is YYNGEE.

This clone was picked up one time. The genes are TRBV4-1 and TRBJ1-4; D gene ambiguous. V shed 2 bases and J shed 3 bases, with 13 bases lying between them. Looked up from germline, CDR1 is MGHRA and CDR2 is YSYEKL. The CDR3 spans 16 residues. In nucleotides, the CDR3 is TGCGCCAGCAGCCAACTCCTTCGGCGCCCTAATGAAAAACTGTTTTTT. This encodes CASSQLLRRPNEKLFF.

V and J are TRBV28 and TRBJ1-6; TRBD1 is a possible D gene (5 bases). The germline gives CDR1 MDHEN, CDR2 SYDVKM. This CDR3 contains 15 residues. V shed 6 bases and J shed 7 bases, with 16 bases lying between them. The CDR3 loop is CASSRGGGYNSPLHF. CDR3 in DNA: TGTGCCAGCAGCAGAGGTGGGGGTTACAATTCACCCCTCCACTTT.

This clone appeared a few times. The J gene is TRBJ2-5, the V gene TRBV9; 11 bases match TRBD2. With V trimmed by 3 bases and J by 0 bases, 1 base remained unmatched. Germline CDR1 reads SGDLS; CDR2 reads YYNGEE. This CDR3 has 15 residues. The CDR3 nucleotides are TGTGCCAGCAGCGCTAGCGGGGGGTACCAAGAGACCCAGTACTTC. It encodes CASSASGGYQETQYF.

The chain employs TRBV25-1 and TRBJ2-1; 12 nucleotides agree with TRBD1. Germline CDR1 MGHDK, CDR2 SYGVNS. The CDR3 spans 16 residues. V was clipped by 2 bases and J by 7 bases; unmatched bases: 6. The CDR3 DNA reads TGTGCCAGCAGTGAAGCGGGACAGGGGGCGCGTAATGAGCAGTTCTTC. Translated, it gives CASSEAGQGARNEQFF.

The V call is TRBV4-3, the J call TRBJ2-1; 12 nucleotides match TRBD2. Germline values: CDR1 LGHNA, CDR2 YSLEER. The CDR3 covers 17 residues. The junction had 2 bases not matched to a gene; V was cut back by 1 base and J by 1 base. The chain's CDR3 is CASSQGLAGGSYNEQFF. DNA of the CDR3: TGCGCCAGCAGCCAAGGGCTAGCGGGAGGGTCCTACAATGAGCAGTTCTTC.

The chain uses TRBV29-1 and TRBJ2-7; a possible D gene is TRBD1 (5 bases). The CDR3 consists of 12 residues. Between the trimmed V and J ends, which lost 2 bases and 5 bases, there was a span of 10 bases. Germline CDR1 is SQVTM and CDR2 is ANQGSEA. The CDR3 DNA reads TGCAGCGTTGAACGTCAGGGCGACGAGCAGTACTTC. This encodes CSVERQGDEQYF.

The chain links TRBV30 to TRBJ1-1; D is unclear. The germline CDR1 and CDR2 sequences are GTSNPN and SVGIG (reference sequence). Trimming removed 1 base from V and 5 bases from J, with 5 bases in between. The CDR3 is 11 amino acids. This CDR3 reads CAWSGETEAFF. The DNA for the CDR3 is TGTGCCTGGAGTGGGGAGACTGAAGCTTTCTTT.

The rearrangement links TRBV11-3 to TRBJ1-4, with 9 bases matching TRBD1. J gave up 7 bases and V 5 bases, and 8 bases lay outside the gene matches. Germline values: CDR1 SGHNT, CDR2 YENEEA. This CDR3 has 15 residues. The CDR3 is CASSTRTGAGEKLFF. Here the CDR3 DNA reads TGTGCCAGCAGCACGCGGACAGGGGCGGGTGAAAAACTGTTTTTT.

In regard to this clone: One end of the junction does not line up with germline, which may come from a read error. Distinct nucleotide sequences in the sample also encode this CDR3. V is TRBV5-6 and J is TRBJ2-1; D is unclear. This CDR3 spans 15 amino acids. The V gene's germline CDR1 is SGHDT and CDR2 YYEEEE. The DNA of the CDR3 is TGTGCCAGCAGCTTGAGCGTCTTCTCCTATAATGAGCAGTTCTTC. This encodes CASSLSVFSYNEQFF. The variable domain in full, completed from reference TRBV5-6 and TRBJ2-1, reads DAGVTQSPTHLIKTRGQQVTLRCSPKSGHDTVSWYQQALGQGPQFIFQYYEEEERQRGNFPDRFSGHQFPNYSSELNVNALLLGDSALYLCASSLSVFSYNEQFFGPGTRLTVL.

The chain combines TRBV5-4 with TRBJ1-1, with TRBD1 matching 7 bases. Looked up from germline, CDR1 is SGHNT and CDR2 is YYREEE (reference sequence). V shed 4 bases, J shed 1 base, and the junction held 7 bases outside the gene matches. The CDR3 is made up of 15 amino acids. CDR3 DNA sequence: TGTGCCAGCAGCCCAGACAGGGTTAAGAACACTGAAGCTTTCTTT. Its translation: CASSPDRVKNTEAFF.

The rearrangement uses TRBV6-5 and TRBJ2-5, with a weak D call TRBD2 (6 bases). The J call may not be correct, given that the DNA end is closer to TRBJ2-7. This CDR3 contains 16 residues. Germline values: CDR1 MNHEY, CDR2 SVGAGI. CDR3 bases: TGTGCCAGCAGTTACTCCTCCGGGACTCCAACCTACGAGCAGTACTTC. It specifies CASSYSSGTPTYEQYF.

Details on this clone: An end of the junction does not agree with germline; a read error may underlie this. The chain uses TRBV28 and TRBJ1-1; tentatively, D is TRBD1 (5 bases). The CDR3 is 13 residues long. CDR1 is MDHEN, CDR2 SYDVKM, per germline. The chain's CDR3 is CASRGVVNTEASF. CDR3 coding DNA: TGTGCCAGCAGAGGGGTGGTGAACACTGAAGCTTCCTTT.

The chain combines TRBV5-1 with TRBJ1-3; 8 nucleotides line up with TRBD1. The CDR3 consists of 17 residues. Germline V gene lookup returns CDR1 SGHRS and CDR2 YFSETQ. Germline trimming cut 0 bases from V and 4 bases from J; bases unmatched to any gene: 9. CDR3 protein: CASSLGDQGARGNTIYF. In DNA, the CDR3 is TGCGCCAGCAGCTTGGGTGACCAGGGGGCGAGGGGAAACACCATATATTTT.

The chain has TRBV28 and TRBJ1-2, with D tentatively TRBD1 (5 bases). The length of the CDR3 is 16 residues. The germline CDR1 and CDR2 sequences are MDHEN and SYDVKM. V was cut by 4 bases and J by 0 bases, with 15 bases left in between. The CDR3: CASSSEGGGPNYGYTF. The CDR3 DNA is TGTGCCAGCAGTTCCGAGGGTGGGGGACCTAACTATGGCTACACCTTC.

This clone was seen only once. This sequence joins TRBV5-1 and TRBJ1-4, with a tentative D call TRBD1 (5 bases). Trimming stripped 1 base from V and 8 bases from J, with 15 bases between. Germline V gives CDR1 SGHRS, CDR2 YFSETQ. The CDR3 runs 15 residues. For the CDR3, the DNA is TGCGCCAGCAGCTTGCGGGAACAGGTGGGAGAAAAACTGTTTTTT. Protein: CASSLREQVGEKLFF.